The entry below describes one T cell receptor beta chain. The target antigen is unknown. Evenly divided among several immunoSEQ plates was the genomic DNA of each subset. The protocol was immunoSEQ multiplex PCR, while the TCRdb copy is restricted to in-frame clones and leaves out a portion. The sample lists approximately 720,000 clones; 72% were seen once. These data belong to a study of shared clonotypes between healthy human individuals. Looking at the study overall: Per-donor plates numbered three CD4 naive, three CD4 memory, two CD8 naive and one CD8 memory.

Germline CDR1 reads MRHNA; CDR2 reads SNTAGT. The CDR3 is 15 residues long. The V and J ends lost 8 bases and 0 bases respectively, with 14 bases between them. Study-wide findings and caveats: In contrast to clonotypes shared by all four donors, non-shared clonotypes had lower generation probabilities.

Naive CD4+ cells were CD45RA-selected; the remaining cells were memory. This clonotype was sampled from a woman in her 30s in good health. The chain is built from TRBV6-4 and TRBJ2-1; D remains unclear. The sequencing sample was made of memory CD4+ T cells sorted from blood. Subset reported: CD45RA-negative fraction. In DNA, the CDR3 is TGTGCCAGCTCCGCTGCCCTGGGCTCCTACAATGAGCAGTTCTTC. It translates to CASSAALGSYNEQFF.